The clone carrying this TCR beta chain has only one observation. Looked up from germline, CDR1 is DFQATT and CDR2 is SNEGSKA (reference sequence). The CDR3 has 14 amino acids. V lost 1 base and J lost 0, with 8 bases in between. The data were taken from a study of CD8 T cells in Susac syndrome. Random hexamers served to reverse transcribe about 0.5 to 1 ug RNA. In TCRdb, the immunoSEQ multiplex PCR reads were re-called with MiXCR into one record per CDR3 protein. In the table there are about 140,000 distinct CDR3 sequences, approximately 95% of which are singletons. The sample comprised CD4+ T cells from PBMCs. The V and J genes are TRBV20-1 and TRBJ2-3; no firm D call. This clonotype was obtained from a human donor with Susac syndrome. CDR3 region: CSARAGSSTDTQYF. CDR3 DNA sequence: TGCAGTGCTAGAGCTGGCAGTAGCACAGATACGCAGTATTTT.